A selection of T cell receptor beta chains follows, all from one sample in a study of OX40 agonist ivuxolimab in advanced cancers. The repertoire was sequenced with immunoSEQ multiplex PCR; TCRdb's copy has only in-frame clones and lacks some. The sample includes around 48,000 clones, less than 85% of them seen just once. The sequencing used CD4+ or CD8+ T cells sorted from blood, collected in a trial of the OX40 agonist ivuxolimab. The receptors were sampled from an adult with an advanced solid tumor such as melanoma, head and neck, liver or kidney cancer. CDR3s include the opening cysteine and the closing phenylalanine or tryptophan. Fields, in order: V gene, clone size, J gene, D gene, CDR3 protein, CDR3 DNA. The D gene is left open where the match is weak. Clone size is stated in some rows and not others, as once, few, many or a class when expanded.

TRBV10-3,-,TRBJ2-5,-,CAISESGGGSETQYF,TGTGCCATCAGTGAGTCGGGTGGGGGCTCAGAGACCCAGTACTTC
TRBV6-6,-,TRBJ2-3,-,CASSYIDTQYF,TGTGCCAGCAGTTACATAGATACGCAGTATTTT
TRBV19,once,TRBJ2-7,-,CASSIQWTHSYEQYF,TGTGCCAGTAGTATACAGTGGACGCACTCCTACGAGCAGTACTTC
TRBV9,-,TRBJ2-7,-,CASSPGRQAYYEQYF,TGTGCCAGCAGCCCCGGGAGACAGGCTTACTACGAGCAGTACTTC
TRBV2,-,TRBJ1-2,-,CASSQREYGYTF,TGTGCCAGCAGTCAGAGGGAGTATGGCTACACCTTC
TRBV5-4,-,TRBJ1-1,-,CASRRDTMNTEAFF,TGTGCCAGCAGACGGGACACTATGAACACTGAAGCTTTCTTT
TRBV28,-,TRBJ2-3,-,CASAPGSTDTQYF,TGTGCCAGCGCACCTGGGAGCACAGATACGCAGTATTTT
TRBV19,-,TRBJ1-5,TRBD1,CASSKGQGYSVSNQPQHF,TGTGCCAGTAGTAAGGGACAGGGCTACAGTGTTAGCAATCAGCCCCAGCATTTT
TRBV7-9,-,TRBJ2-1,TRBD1,CASSSPGTGTGRLF,TGTGCCAGCAGCTCTCCCGGGACAGGGACGGGCAGGCTCTTC
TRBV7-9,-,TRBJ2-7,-,CASSPGRRYEQYF,TGTGCCAGCAGCCCAGGACGGAGGTACGAGCAGTACTTC
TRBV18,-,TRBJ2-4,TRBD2,CASSRSGGENIQYF,TGTGCCAGCTCACGTAGCGGGGGGGAGAACATTCAGTACTTC
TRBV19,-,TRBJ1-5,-,CASKGDQGNRANQPQHF,TGTGCCAGTAAAGGGGATCAGGGGAACCGGGCCAATCAGCCCCAGCATTTT
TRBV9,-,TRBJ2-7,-,CASSGSTVSYEQYF,TGTGCCAGCAGCGGAAGTACAGTCTCCTACGAGCAGTACTTC
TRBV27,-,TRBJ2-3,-,CASSSRAEYTDTQYF,TGTGCCAGCAGTTCCCGGGCGGAATACACAGATACGCAGTATTTT
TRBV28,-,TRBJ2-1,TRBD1,CASSPRTGIRNEQFF,TGTGCCAGCAGTCCCCGGACAGGGATAAGAAATGAGCAGTTCTTC
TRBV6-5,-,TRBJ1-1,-,CASSYSQVRGTEAFF,TGTGCCAGCAGTTACTCCCAGGTACGGGGGACTGAAGCTTTCTTT
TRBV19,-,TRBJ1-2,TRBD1,CASKRQGAWGYTF,TGTGCCAGTAAACGACAGGGGGCTTGGGGCTACACCTTC
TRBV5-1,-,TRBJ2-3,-,CASSFNGRSTDTQYF,TGCGCCAGCAGCTTCAACGGGCGTAGCACAGATACGCAGTATTTT
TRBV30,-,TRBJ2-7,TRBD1,CAWSSLGTGFGEQYF,TGCGCCTGGAGCTCTCTGGGGACAGGCTTCGGCGAGCAGTACTTC
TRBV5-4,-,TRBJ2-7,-,CASSSQGGYEQYF,TGTGCCAGCAGCTCCCAAGGGGGATACGAGCAGTACTTC
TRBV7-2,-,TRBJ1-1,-,CASSSRRDTEAFF,TGTGCCAGCAGCTCCAGACGGGACACTGAAGCTTTCTTT
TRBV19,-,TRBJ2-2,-,CASSPAFGELFF,TGTGCCAGTAGCCCGGCCTTCGGGGAGCTGTTTTTT
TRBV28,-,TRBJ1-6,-,CASREVLNSPLHF,TGTGCCAGCAGGGAGGTACTTAATTCACCCCTCCACTTT
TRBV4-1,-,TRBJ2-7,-,CASSLWYYLYEQYF,TGCGCCAGCAGCCTTTGGTACTATCTCTACGAGCAGTACTTC
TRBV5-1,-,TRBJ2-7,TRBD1,CASKGAGDEQYF,TGCGCCAGCAAGGGGGCAGGGGACGAGCAGTACTTC
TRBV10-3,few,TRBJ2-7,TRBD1,CAISESRDRVSYEQYF,TGTGCCATCAGTGAGTCGCGGGACAGGGTCTCCTACGAGCAGTACTTC
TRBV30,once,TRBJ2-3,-,CAWSVGGADTQYF,TGTGCCTGGAGTGTAGGAGGGGCAGATACGCAGTATTTT
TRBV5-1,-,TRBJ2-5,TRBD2,CASSLGTSAQETQYF,TGCGCCAGCAGCTTGGGGACTAGTGCCCAAGAGACCCAGTACTTC
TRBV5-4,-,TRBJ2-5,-,CASSIRDGQETQYF,TGTGCCAGCAGCATACGGGACGGACAAGAGACCCAGTACTTC
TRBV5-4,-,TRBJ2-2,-,CASSPGRPTGELFF,TGTGCCAGCAGCCCGGGACGGCCCACCGGGGAGCTGTTTTTT
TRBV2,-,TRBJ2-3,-,CASSAGGTDTQYF,TGTGCCAGCAGTGCGGGAGGCACAGATACGCAGTATTTT
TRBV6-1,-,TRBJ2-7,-,CASSHGTAGSYEQYF,TGTGCCAGCAGCCACGGGACAGCGGGATCCTACGAGCAGTACTTC
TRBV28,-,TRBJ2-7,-,CASFGGQKVYEQYF,TGTGCCAGCTTTGGGGGGCAAAAGGTCTACGAGCAGTACTTC
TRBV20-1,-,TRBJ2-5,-,CSALSKETQYF,TGCAGTGCGCTTAGCAAAGAGACCCAGTACTTC
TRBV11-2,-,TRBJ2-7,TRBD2,CASSLRRGSSWGPYEQYF,TGTGCCAGCAGCTTACGGCGGGGGAGCTCGTGGGGACCCTACGAGCAGTACTTC
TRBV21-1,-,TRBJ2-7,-,CASRGSLAGGSYEQYF,TGTGCCAGCAGGGGATCACTAGCGGGAGGGTCCTACGAGCAGTACTTC
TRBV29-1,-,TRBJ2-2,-,CSVVVEFTGELFF,TGCAGCGTTGTGGTAGAGTTCACCGGGGAGCTGTTTTTT
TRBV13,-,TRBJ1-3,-,CASSLARQARIQRFLGNF,TGTGCCAGCAGCTTAGCTCGTCAGGCGAGAATTCAACGTTTTCTCGGGAATTTT
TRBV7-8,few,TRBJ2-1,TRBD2,CASSFEPRRGGNEQFF,TGTGCCAGCAGCTTCGAGCCGCGGCGGGGGGGAAATGAGCAGTTCTTC
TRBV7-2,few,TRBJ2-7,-,CASSYGGLIGTKQYF,TGTGCCAGCAGTTACGGGGGACTTATCGGGACCAAGCAGTACTTC
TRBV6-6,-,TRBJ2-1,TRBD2,CASSSASGSRNEQFF,TGTGCCAGCAGCTCGGCTAGCGGGTCGAGAAATGAGCAGTTCTTC
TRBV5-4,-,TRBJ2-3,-,CASSLTGPGRQYF,TGTGCCAGCAGCCTAACAGGCCCTGGTCGGCAGTATTTT
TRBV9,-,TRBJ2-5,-,CASSPSVRQETQYF,TGTGCCAGCAGCCCTAGCGTCCGCCAAGAGACCCAGTACTTC
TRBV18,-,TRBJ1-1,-,CASSPTRSGGRTEAFF,TGTGCCAGCTCACCTACCCGTTCCGGGGGGCGAACTGAAGCTTTCTTT
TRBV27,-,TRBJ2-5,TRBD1,CASRLTGAQETQYF,TGTGCCAGCAGACTTACAGGGGCCCAAGAGACCCAGTACTTC
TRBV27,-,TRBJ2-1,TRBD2,CASSLSPGLAGGSSYNEQFF,TGTGCCAGCAGTTTATCCCCTGGACTAGCGGGGGGGAGCTCCTACAATGAGCAGTTCTTC
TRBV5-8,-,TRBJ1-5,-,CASSFTGLGDQPQHF,TGTGCCAGCAGCTTTACAGGGTTGGGGGATCAGCCCCAGCATTTT
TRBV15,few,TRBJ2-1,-,CATRDRPYNEQFF,TGTGCCACCAGGGACAGACCCTACAATGAGCAGTTCTTC
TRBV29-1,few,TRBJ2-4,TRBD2,CSVRVAGLNIQYF,TGCAGCGTTCGGGTAGCGGGTTTAAACATTCAGTACTTC
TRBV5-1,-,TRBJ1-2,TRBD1,CASRRDRASGYTF,TGCGCCAGCAGAAGGGACAGGGCTAGCGGCTACACCTTC
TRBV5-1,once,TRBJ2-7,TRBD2,CASSLAPTSGFSYEQYF,TGCGCCAGCAGCTTGGCCCCGACTAGCGGGTTCTCCTACGAGCAGTACTTC
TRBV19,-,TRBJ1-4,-,CASSIRGGTNEKLFF,TGTGCCAGTAGTATTCGTGGGGGAACTAATGAAAAACTGTTTTTT
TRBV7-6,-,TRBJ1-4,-,CASSLRGGIATNEKLFF,TGTGCCAGCAGCTTAAGAGGAGGTATCGCAACTAATGAAAAACTGTTTTTT
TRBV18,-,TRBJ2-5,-,CASLAGTSQETQYF,TGTGCCAGCCTCGCGGGGACCAGCCAAGAGACCCAGTACTTC
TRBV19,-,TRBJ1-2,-,CASSISGNYGYTF,TGTGCCAGTAGTATCTCAGGGAACTATGGCTACACCTTC
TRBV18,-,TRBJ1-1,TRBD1,CASSSGQASFTEAFF,TGTGCCAGCTCATCAGGACAGGCGTCCTTCACTGAAGCTTTCTTT